This TCR beta chain comes out of a study of blood T cell repertoires in COVID-19. Whole-study context: The cDNA or gDNA used as material had been derived from T cells, B-cell-depleted T cells, or PBMCs.

Participant age was roughly 18 to 90 years, and participants resided in 25 or so US areas. Participants reported their clinical history, and cohort assignment relied on those reports. Study processing details: Estimation of nucleated cell counts relied on the amplification of reference gene primers. Here immunoSEQ multiplex PCR was the method, and the copy in TCRdb shows in-frame clones only, minus some. V, J and clone size reflect that table, while D and trimming were determined from the DNA. The sample consists of approximately 210,000 clones, more than 75% of them appearing once. Germline V lookup: CDR1 LGHNA, CDR2 YNFKEQ. V was cut by 1 base and J by 1 base, with 13 bases left in between. The CDR3 covers 16 residues.

V and J are TRBV4-2 and TRBJ1-1; D might be TRBD1 (5 bases). Sequenced sample: PBMCs or T cells enriched from blood (not recorded which). The clonotype originates from a man aged 25 to 45 with acute COVID-19. This chain's CDR3 is CASSQGQFSGNTEAFF. DNA of the CDR3: TGTGCCAGCAGCCAAGGACAGTTTTCGGGGAACACTGAAGCTTTCTTT.